These T cell receptor beta chains were read from a single sample in a study of cytomegalovirus exposure and HLA in healthy donors. Repertoires were generated with immunoSEQ multiplex PCR, while TCRdb's copy carries only in-frame clones and drops some. Its listing shows around 140,000 clones. The sequencing sample was made of PBMCs. The receptor source for this set is a male donor in good health and CMV-seronegative. Each CDR3 is given with its conserved first and last residue. The D gene is left open where the match is weak.

V: TRBV5-5; J: TRBJ2-7; D: TRBD2; CDR3: CASSSGTSIEQYF
V: TRBV27; J: TRBJ2-5; D: .; CDR3: CASSFGGGRAETQYF
V: TRBV27; J: TRBJ1-1; D: TRBD1; CDR3: CASSSWDRTEAFF
V: TRBV6-4; J: TRBJ2-3; D: TRBD2; CDR3: CASSDSTASGSRDTQYF
V: TRBV18; J: TRBJ1-2; D: .; CDR3: CASSPRQGIDYGYTF
V: TRBV25-1; J: TRBJ1-1; D: .; CDR3: CASSERGYMNTEAFF
V: TRBV10-1; J: TRBJ2-7; D: .; CDR3: CASSEGGGSYEQYF
V: TRBV10-3; J: TRBJ2-1; D: .; CDR3: CAIAAIDRMNEQFF
V: TRBV5-6; J: TRBJ2-2; D: TRBD1; CDR3: CASSPQGPTGELFF
V: TRBV7-2; J: TRBJ1-4; D: .; CDR3: CASSLKGPNEKLFF
V: TRBV19; J: TRBJ1-1; D: TRBD1; CDR3: CASSIGNRGNTEAFF
V: TRBV6-5; J: TRBJ2-7; D: TRBD1; CDR3: CASSTDRSHYEQYF
V: TRBV6-5; J: TRBJ1-2; D: TRBD1; CDR3: CASSYLTGTNYGYTF
V: TRBV19; J: TRBJ2-3; D: .; CDR3: CASSLLPAAGASTDTQYF
V: TRBV6-5; J: TRBJ1-5; D: .; CDR3: CASSFTGKQPQHF
V: TRBV30; J: TRBJ2-2; D: .; CDR3: CAWSFSGAPNTGELFF
V: TRBV5-6; J: TRBJ1-5; D: .; CDR3: CASTIWWGGQPQHF
V: TRBV9; J: TRBJ1-1; D: .; CDR3: CASSVRGDTEAFF
V: TRBV9; J: TRBJ2-5; D: .; CDR3: CASSVAPGETQYF